This TCR beta chain emerged from a study of cytomegalovirus exposure and HLA in healthy donors. V was pared by 2 bases and J by 4 bases, with 11 bases between. The germline V gene has CDR1 WSHSY and CDR2 SAAADI. This CDR3 is built from 14 residues. Both 60 Vbeta primers and 13 Jbeta primers went into the PCR. Clones were sequenced by immunoSEQ multiplex PCR, and TCRdb holds only the in-frame ones, with some missing. The sample lists 150,000 to 200,000 clones, about four fifths occurring once. Sequenced material: PBMCs. The receptor's source is a man aged 25 to 40 in good health and CMV-seronegative. This sequence joins TRBV10-2 and TRBJ2-5; a possible D gene is TRBD1 (5 bases). DNA for the CDR3: TGCGCCAGCAGTGAGCTTTCCCAGGGAGAGACCCAGTACTTC. This translates into CASSELSQGETQYF.